The rows below give T cell receptor beta chains drawn from one sample of a study of shared clonotypes between healthy human individuals. The method was immunoSEQ multiplex PCR; TCRdb's version includes in-frame clones alone and lacks a portion of them. The sample includes 650,000 to 700,000 clones, less than 95% of them seen just once. Sequencing used memory CD8+ T cells from PBMCs. All receptors derive from a man in his late teens or twenties in good health. Some clones in this sample may be carry-over from other donors' samples. CDR3s include the opening cysteine and the closing phenylalanine or tryptophan. A D gene is named only where the DNA matches it firmly. Only some rows state a clone size, as once, few, many or a class for expanded clones.

V: TRBV5-3; size: NA; D: TRBD2; J: TRBJ2-3; CDR3: CARSLVIQRLAGQCESTDTQYF; DNA: TGTGCCAGAAGCTTGGTAATCCAGCGGCTAGCGGGGCAGTGTGAAAGCACAGATACGCAGTATTTT
V: TRBV29-1; size: NA; D: NA; J: TRBJ1-4; CDR3: CSAQGGENEKLFF; DNA: TGCAGCGCACAGGGCGGGGAGAATGAAAAACTGTTTTTT
V: TRBV27; size: NA; D: NA; J: TRBJ1-1; CDR3: CASSLAPGGNTEAFF; DNA: TGTGCCAGCAGTTTGGCCCCGGGGGGGAACACTGAAGCTTTCTTT
V: TRBV5-6; size: once; D: TRBD1; J: TRBJ2-7; CDR3: CASSVGTAEQYF; DNA: TGTGCCAGCAGCGTGGGGACAGCCGAGCAGTACTTC
V: TRBV7-3; size: NA; D: NA; J: TRBJ2-3; CDR3: CASSLGTMYSGSTDTQYF; DNA: TGTGCCAGCAGCTTGGGGACGATGTATAGCGGAAGCACAGATACGCAGTATTTT
V: TRBV4-1; size: few; D: NA; J: TRBJ1-3; CDR3: CASSHDGTGSGNTIYF; DNA: TGCGCCAGCAGCCACGACGGGACGGGATCTGGAAACACCATATATTTT
V: TRBV7-9; size: NA; D: NA; J: TRBJ2-3; CDR3: CASSLWQGGGTDTQYF; DNA: TGTGCCAGCAGCTTATGGCAGGGTGGTGGGACAGATACGCAGTATTTT
V: TRBV12-5; size: NA; D: TRBD1; J: TRBJ2-3; CDR3: CASGGQGALTDTQYF; DNA: TGTGCTAGTGGTGGACAGGGGGCGCTCACAGATACGCAGTATTTT
V: TRBV4-1; size: NA; D: NA; J: TRBJ2-7; CDR3: CASSQDRSGLGSYEQYF; DNA: TGCGCCAGCAGCCAAGATCGGTCTGGGTTGGGCTCCTACGAGCAGTACTTC
V: TRBV4-2; size: NA; D: NA; J: TRBJ2-1; CDR3: CASSQLVASENYNEQFF; DNA: TGTGCCAGCAGCCAACTGGTAGCTAGCGAAAATTACAATGAGCAGTTCTTC
V: TRBV27; size: NA; D: NA; J: TRBJ2-1; CDR3: CASSLSRYNEQFF; DNA: TGTGCCAGCAGTTTGTCGAGATACAATGAGCAGTTCTTC
V: TRBV7-6; size: NA; D: NA; J: TRBJ2-7; CDR3: CASSWGSNEQYF; DNA: TGTGCCAGCAGCTGGGGGAGCAACGAGCAGTACTTC
V: TRBV5-6; size: NA; D: NA; J: TRBJ1-2; CDR3: CASTGTGYGYTF; DNA: TGTGCCAGCACCGGGACGGGCTATGGCTACACCTTC
V: TRBV29-1; size: NA; D: TRBD1; J: TRBJ2-7; CDR3: CSVTTGVGEQYF; DNA: TGCAGCGTTACAACAGGGGTCGGCGAGCAGTACTTC
V: TRBV27; size: NA; D: NA; J: TRBJ2-7; CDR3: CASSLSGGWPIYEQYF; DNA: TGTGCCAGCAGTTTATCGGGCGGATGGCCCATCTACGAGCAGTACTTC
V: TRBV7-6; size: NA; D: TRBD1; J: TRBJ2-1; CDR3: CASSSRRDRSNEQFF; DNA: TGTGCCAGCAGCTCAAGGCGGGACAGGAGCAATGAGCAGTTCTTC
V: TRBV11-2; size: NA; D: TRBD1; J: TRBJ2-5; CDR3: CASSSDREETQYF; DNA: TGTGCCAGCAGTTCGGACAGGGAAGAGACCCAGTACTTC
V: TRBV27; size: NA; D: TRBD1; J: TRBJ1-5; CDR3: CASATGGGNQPQHF; DNA: TGTGCCAGCGCTACAGGGGGCGGCAATCAGCCCCAGCATTTT
V: TRBV27; size: NA; D: NA; J: TRBJ1-2; CDR3: CASSLSPGAANYGYTF; DNA: TGTGCCAGCAGTTTATCGCCCGGGGCTGCAAACTATGGCTACACCTTC
V: TRBV30; size: few; D: TRBD1; J: TRBJ1-1; CDR3: CAGWSWDRGPEAFF; DNA: TGTGCCGGTTGGAGTTGGGACAGGGGACCTGAAGCTTTCTTT
V: TRBV10-2; size: NA; D: NA; J: TRBJ2-1; CDR3: CASSDVTRSYNEQFF; DNA: TGCGCCAGCAGTGACGTGACTAGATCCTACAATGAGCAGTTCTTC
V: TRBV5-4; size: NA; D: NA; J: TRBJ2-1; CDR3: CASSISTHFPRNEQFF; DNA: TGTGCCAGCAGCATCTCTACTCATTTCCCGAGGAATGAGCAGTTCTTC
V: TRBV5-8; size: NA; D: NA; J: TRBJ1-1; CDR3: CASSLRDTPLLAEAFF; DNA: TGTGCCAGCAGCTTGAGGGACACCCCCCTGTTGGCTGAAGCTTTCTTT
V: TRBV25-1; size: NA; D: NA; J: TRBJ2-7; CDR3: CASSEGGFREQYF; DNA: TGTGCCAGCAGTGAAGGGGGGTTTAGGGAGCAGTACTTC
V: TRBV6-5; size: NA; D: NA; J: TRBJ2-7; CDR3: CASSYSLFTGSYEQYF; DNA: TGTGCCAGCAGTTACTCTCTCTTTACGGGTTCCTACGAGCAGTACTTC
V: TRBV29-1; size: NA; D: TRBD2; J: TRBJ2-1; CDR3: CSVEGLSHPGLAGVLPEFF; DNA: TGCAGCGTTGAAGGCCTATCACATCCGGGACTAGCGGGAGTTCTACCTGAGTTCTTC
V: TRBV27; size: NA; D: TRBD1; J: TRBJ1-1; CDR3: CASSDLTGGRYTEAFF; DNA: TGTGCCAGCAGTGACTTAACAGGGGGCCGGTACACTGAAGCTTTCTTT
V: TRBV29-1; size: once; D: TRBD1; J: TRBJ2-7; CDR3: CSVEDPTGRSYEQYF; DNA: TGCAGCGTTGAAGACCCGACAGGGCGCTCCTACGAGCAGTACTTC
V: TRBV30; size: NA; D: TRBD1; J: TRBJ2-5; CDR3: CAWSPQGAETQYF; DNA: TGTGCCTGGAGCCCACAGGGGGCCGAGACCCAGTACTTC
V: TRBV28; size: NA; D: TRBD2; J: TRBJ2-1; CDR3: CASSLGTSGVNEQFF; DNA: TGTGCCAGCAGTCTAGGGACTAGCGGAGTTAATGAGCAGTTCTTC
V: TRBV27; size: NA; D: NA; J: TRBJ2-2; CDR3: CASSLWVTGELFF; DNA: TGTGCCAGCAGTTTATGGGTGACCGGGGAGCTGTTTTTT
V: TRBV6-1; size: NA; D: NA; J: TRBJ2-3; CDR3: CAIRGLFPDTQYF; DNA: TGTGCCATCAGGGGTCTTTTTCCAGATACGCAGTATTTT
V: TRBV7-3; size: NA; D: TRBD2; J: TRBJ2-7; CDR3: CASSYTSGSYEQYF; DNA: TGTGCCAGCAGCTACACTAGCGGATCCTACGAGCAGTACTTC
V: TRBV5-1; size: NA; D: TRBD1; J: TRBJ1-2; CDR3: CASSLQGASYYGYTF; DNA: TGCGCCAGCAGCTTACAGGGGGCGAGTTACTATGGCTACACCTTC
V: TRBV27; size: NA; D: NA; J: TRBJ1-1; CDR3: CASSRGGSTEAFF; DNA: TGTGCCAGCAGTAGGGGGGGATCCACTGAAGCTTTCTTT
V: TRBV27; size: NA; D: NA; J: TRBJ2-7; CDR3: CASSLYQGGFGDEQYF; DNA: TGTGCCAGCAGTTTATATCAGGGGGGGTTCGGGGACGAGCAGTACTTC
V: TRBV5-4; size: once; D: TRBD1; J: TRBJ2-7; CDR3: CASSNRDRGYEQYF; DNA: TGTGCCAGCAGTAACCGGGACAGGGGCTACGAGCAGTACTTC
V: TRBV27; size: NA; D: TRBD1; J: TRBJ1-1; CDR3: CASSPTGGSGTEAFF; DNA: TGTGCCAGCAGTCCAACAGGGGGCAGCGGCACTGAAGCTTTCTTT
V: TRBV18; size: NA; D: NA; J: TRBJ2-4; CDR3: CASSPRQDLAKNIQYF; DNA: TGTGCCAGCTCACCACGTCAGGACCTAGCCAAAAACATTCAGTACTTC
V: TRBV27; size: NA; D: NA; J: TRBJ2-7; CDR3: CASSVGLGGHEQYF; DNA: TGTGCCAGCAGTGTGGGTTTGGGGGGCCACGAGCAGTACTTC
V: TRBV28; size: once; D: NA; J: TRBJ1-4; CDR3: CASSLTPATNEKLFF; DNA: TGTGCCAGCAGTTTAACACCCGCAACTAATGAAAAACTGTTTTTT
V: TRBV7-9; size: NA; D: TRBD2; J: TRBJ2-3; CDR3: CASSSTSVHTDTQYF; DNA: TGTGCCAGCAGCTCAACTAGCGTCCACACAGATACGCAGTATTTT
V: TRBV7-3; size: NA; D: NA; J: TRBJ2-7; CDR3: CASSLIQRGEQYF; DNA: TGTGCCAGCAGCTTAATTCAGAGGGGCGAGCAGTACTTC
V: TRBV5-1; size: NA; D: NA; J: TRBJ1-5; CDR3: CASSLGDREALNQPQHF; DNA: TGCGCCAGCAGCTTAGGGGACCGGGAGGCCCTGAATCAGCCCCAGCATTTT
V: TRBV21-1; size: NA; D: NA; J: TRBJ2-7; CDR3: CASSRLKQYF; DNA: TGTGCCAGCAGCCGACTTAAGCAGTACTTC
V: TRBV5-1; size: NA; D: TRBD1; J: TRBJ2-1; CDR3: CASSWDSQPGNEQFF; DNA: TGCGCCAGCAGCTGGGACAGCCAGCCGGGCAATGAGCAGTTCTTC
V: TRBV4-1; size: NA; D: NA; J: TRBJ2-7; CDR3: CASSSSLLPTEQYF; DNA: TGCGCCAGCAGCTCCTCTCTCCTCCCTACCGAGCAGTACTTC
V: TRBV15; size: few; D: TRBD1; J: TRBJ1-5; CDR3: CATSGTGKNSNQPQHF; DNA: TGTGCCACCAGTGGGACAGGGAAGAATAGCAATCAGCCCCAGCATTTT
V: TRBV27; size: NA; D: NA; J: TRBJ2-2; CDR3: CASSLGSIGQPHTGELFF; DNA: TGTGCCAGCAGTTTAGGGTCCATAGGACAGCCGCACACCGGGGAGCTGTTTTTT